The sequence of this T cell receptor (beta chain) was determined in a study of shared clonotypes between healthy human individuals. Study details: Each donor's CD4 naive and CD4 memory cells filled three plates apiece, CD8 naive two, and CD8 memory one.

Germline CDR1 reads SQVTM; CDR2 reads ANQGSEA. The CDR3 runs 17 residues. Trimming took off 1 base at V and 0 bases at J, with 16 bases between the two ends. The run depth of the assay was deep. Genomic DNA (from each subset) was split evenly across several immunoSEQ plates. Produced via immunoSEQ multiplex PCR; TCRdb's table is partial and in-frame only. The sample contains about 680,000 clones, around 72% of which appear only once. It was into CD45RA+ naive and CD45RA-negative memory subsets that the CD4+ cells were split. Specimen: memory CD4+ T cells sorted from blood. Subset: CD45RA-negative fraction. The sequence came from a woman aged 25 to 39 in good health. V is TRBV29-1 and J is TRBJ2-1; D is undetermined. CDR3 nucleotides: TGCAGCGTTGAAGCCGCGCCGACTCTGAGCTCCTACAATGAGCAGTTCTTC. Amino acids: CSVEAAPTLSSYNEQFF.